This T cell receptor (beta chain) was identified during a study of T-cell memory formation after mild COVID-19. TCRdb re-called the 5' RACE reads with MiXCR, one entry per CDR3 protein. The table has around 500,000 distinct CDR3 sequences, about 20% seen once; the top ten hold approximately 13%. Germline values: CDR1 ENHRY, CDR2 SYGVKD. The CDR3 length is 14 residues. Trimming took off 6 bases at V and 7 bases at J, with 16 bases between the two ends. Whole-study findings and limits: CD4+ clones that contracted lay mainly in CM and EM; CD8+ ones lay in EMRA.

About this clonotype itself: Its specificity is unknown.

The V call is TRBV10-3, the J call TRBJ2-1, with D possibly matching TRBD2 (6 bases). The sequence came from an adult woman who had mild COVID-19 (a few samples of this study predate the infection). Cell type and time point are not known. Sequencing was done on a sample of PBMCs or a T cell subset sorted from them (not recorded which). Written as DNA, the CDR3 is TGTGCCATCAGAGTAGCGGAGGCGAGGAATGAGCAGTTCTTC. The encoded protein is CAIRVAEARNEQFF.